This T cell receptor (beta chain) emerged from a study of Graves' ophthalmopathy and Graves' hyperthyroidism. General study points: Among thyroid clonotypes expanded above 0.001 frequency, most also appeared in blood.

Pregnant or lactating patients and those with other autoimmune diseases or uncontrolled infections were excluded. The diagnostic workup employed clinical symptoms, serum thyroxine, TRAb, thyroid ultrasound and orbital computed tomography. Out of around 10 ml of fresh peripheral blood, PBMCs were obtained. With 6 bases removed from V and 2 bases from J, the gap between germline ends came to 11 bases. The CDR3 extends over 13 amino acids. This clonotype showed up many times. Its antigen is currently unknown. TCR beta CDR3 amplification used RNA transcripts. A first-round RT-PCR used HTBI primers, followed by a second-round multiplex PCR. TCRdb ran MiXCR on the multiplex PCR reads and lists one entry per CDR3 protein. The table lists a few hundred thousand distinct CDR3 sequences, roughly 17% of them singletons.

This receptor was obtained from an adult man with Graves' ophthalmopathy. The J gene is TRBJ2-7, the V gene TRBV12-3 or TRBV12-4, with D perhaps TRBD1 (6 bases). Sequences were obtained from peripheral blood. The CDR3 bases are TGTGCCAGCAGAAAGCCAGGGGCCTACGAGCAGTACTTC. Translated: CASRKPGAYEQYF.